The present TCR beta chain was sequenced within a study of blood T cell repertoires in COVID-19. Study summary: Some COVID-19 samples were acute and others convalescent; all came from the United States, Italy and Spain.

Trimming shortened V by 1 base and J by 7 bases, and 12 bases separated the two germline ends. Looked up from germline, CDR1 is SGDLS and CDR2 is YYNGEE. The CDR3 consists of 13 residues. The repertoire was sequenced with immunoSEQ multiplex PCR; TCRdb's copy has only in-frame clones and lacks some. The sample lists 300,000 to 400,000 clones; 80% to 90% were seen once. The chain uses TRBV9 and TRBJ2-7; D unresolved. Specimen: PBMCs or T cells enriched from blood (not recorded which). This TCR came from a man aged 18 to 29 who had recovered from COVID-19. The CDR3 sequence is CASSVFGSREQYF. In DNA form, the CDR3 reads TGTGCCAGCAGCGTATTCGGGTCCCGAGAGCAGTACTTC. Together with reference TRBV9 and TRBJ2-7, the CDR3 gives the full variable domain: DSGVTQTPKHLITATGQRVTLRCSPRSGDLSVYWYQQSLDQGLQFLIQYYNGEERAKGNILERFSAQQFPDLHSELNLSSLELGDSALYFCASSVFGSREQYFGPGTRLTVT.